This TCR beta chain was retrieved from a study of identical twins. Study-wide points: For zero-insertion analyses, partial confounding could come from invariant MAIT and iNKT cells.

TCRdb reanalysed the 5' RACE reads using MiXCR and keeps one entry per CDR3 protein. Here the sample spans around 250,000 distinct CDR3 sequences, over 9.5% being singletons. Looked up from germline, CDR1 is SGHRS and CDR2 is YFSETQ. CDR3 length: 14 residues. V gave up 5 bases and J gave up 3 bases; unmatched junction bases: 4. This clonotype was seen many times. Its target is unknown. The sample was also reused in another study, on yellow fever vaccine responses in identical twins.

Sequencing was carried out using memory (CD45RO+) T cells sorted from blood. This TCR derives from a young woman in good health. This chain joins TRBV5-1 and TRBJ2-3, with 9 bases matching TRBD1. CDR3 region: CASRHGQGTDTQYF. In DNA form, the CDR3 reads TGCGCCAGCAGGCACGGACAGGGGACAGATACGCAGTATTTT.